This record covers a single TCR beta chain. Clones were sequenced by immunoSEQ multiplex PCR, and TCRdb holds only the in-frame ones, with some missing. Of some 62,000 clones listed, around three quarters are singletons. Germline CDR1 LNHDA, CDR2 SQIVND (reference sequence). V gave up 3 bases and J gave up 0 bases; unmatched junction bases: 8. This CDR3 contains 18 residues. These data originate in a study of blood T cell repertoires in COVID-19. The receptor was isolated from a human donor in a cohort sampled during active COVID-19. The source material was peripheral blood. The chain employs TRBV19 and TRBJ2-1; 10 bases fit TRBD2. The CDR3 DNA reads TGTGCCAGTAGTATGTCAGCGGGGGGGCCGGGCTCCTACAATGAGCAGTTCTTC. Protein sequence: CASSMSAGGPGSYNEQFF.